This TCR beta chain was sequenced during a study of blood T cell repertoires in COVID-19. V dropped 0 bases and J dropped 3 bases, with 20 bases sitting between them. The germline gives CDR1 SQVTM, CDR2 ANQGSEA. The CDR3 consists of 17 residues. Recruits, aged 18 to 89 years, lived in 24 US areas. In the study's own analysis: For nucleated cells, counts were estimated from reference gene primer amplification. TCRdb keeps only in-frame clones here, not all; method: immunoSEQ multiplex PCR. V, J and clone size were drawn from that table, and D and trimming were deduced from the DNA. The sample records over 400,000 clones, around nine tenths being singletons.

The sample consisted of PBMCs or T cells enriched from blood (not recorded which). This sequence joins TRBV29-1 and TRBJ1-2; no definite D call. This clonotype originated in an older woman who had recovered from COVID-19. CDR3 region: CSVEDPPLEGTYYGYTF. CDR3 sequence (DNA): TGCAGCGTTGAAGACCCACCGTTGGAGGGAACTTACTATGGCTACACCTTC.